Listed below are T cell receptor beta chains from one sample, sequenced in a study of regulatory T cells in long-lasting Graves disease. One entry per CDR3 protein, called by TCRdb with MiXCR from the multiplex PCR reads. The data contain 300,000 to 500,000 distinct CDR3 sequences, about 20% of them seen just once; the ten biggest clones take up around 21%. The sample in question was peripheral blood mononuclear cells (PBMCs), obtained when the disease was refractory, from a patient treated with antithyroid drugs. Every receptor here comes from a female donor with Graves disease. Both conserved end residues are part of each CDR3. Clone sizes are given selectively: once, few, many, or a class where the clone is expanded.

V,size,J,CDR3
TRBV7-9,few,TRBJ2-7,CASSSSGRQGEQYF
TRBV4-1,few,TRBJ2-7,CASSQDPGQGAYEQYF
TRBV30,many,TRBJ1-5,CAWSVRQGDQPQHF
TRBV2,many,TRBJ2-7,CASSDGTSTIYEQYF
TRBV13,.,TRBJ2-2,CASPRGVAGRTGELFF
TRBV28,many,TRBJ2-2,CAKQRTGELFF
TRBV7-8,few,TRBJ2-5,CASSPNPTGRETQYF
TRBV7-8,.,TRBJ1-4,CASSLIGTAWEKLFF
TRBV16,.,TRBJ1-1,CASSQSQGAEAFF
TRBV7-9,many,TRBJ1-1,CASSLGGRGAFF
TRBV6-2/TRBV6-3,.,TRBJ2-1,CASSSLAVTSTRSYNEQFF
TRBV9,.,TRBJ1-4,CASSVGGTIRDEKLFF
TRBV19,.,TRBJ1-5,CASSITGLGHQPQHF
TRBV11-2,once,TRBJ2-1,CASSLELAGIPSPYNEQFF
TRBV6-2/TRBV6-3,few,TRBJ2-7,CATQQSGTISYEQYF
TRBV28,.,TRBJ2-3,CASSYAYEGLKLDTQYF
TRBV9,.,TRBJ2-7,CASSSLGREQYF
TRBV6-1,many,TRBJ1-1,CASSTRMNTEAFF
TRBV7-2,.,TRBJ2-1,CASSLGAWAGEQLF
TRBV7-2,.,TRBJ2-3,CASSLMAATTDTQYF
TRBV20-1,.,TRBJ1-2,CSASTNEDGYTF
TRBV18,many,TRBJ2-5,CASSPLEKETQYF
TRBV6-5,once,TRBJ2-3,CASSLVVTDTQYF
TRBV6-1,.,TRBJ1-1,CASSHGTGAEAFF
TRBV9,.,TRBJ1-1,CASSVAFDTEAFF
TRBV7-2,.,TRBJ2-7,CASSSPGGVGYEQYF
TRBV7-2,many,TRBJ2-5,CASSPGTSGRWETQYF
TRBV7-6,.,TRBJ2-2,CASSFETSGSTGELFF
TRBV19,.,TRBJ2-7,CASSTGLAGDEQYF
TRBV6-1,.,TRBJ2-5,CASTPTEETQYF
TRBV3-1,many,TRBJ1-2,CASSQSGQGGVYGYTF
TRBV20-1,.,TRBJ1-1,CSAPFGIQLNTEAFF
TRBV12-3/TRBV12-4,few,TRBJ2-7,CASSTEGAADEQYF
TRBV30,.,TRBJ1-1,CAWTYTGLREAFF
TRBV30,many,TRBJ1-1,CAWSVGGAAREAFF
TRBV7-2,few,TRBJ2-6,CASSPKGLAGAGANVLTF
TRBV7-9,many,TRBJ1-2,CASSSPQGGYTF
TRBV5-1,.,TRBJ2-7,CASSPDGLSSYEQYF
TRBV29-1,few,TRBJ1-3,CSARDSLSGNTIYF
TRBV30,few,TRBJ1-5,CAWSPTAMANQPQHF
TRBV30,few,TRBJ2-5,CAWTASETQYF
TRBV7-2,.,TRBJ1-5,CASSLGTGGANQPQHF
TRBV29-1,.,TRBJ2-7,CSGKGGSSYEQYF
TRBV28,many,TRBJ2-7,CASSKYDRSGYEQYF
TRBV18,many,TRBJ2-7,CASSPQTGGYEQYF
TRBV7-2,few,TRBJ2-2,CASSPRGGSGELFF